This TCR beta chain stems from a study of cytomegalovirus exposure and HLA in healthy donors. Study-wide background: A subsequent analysis reported that the 120 or so validation repertoires were produced on the same platform that had also been used for the 666 first-cohort repertoires.

As concerns this clone: As yet, its antigen is unknown.

Germline V gives CDR1 SEHNR, CDR2 FQNEAQ (reference sequence). The CDR3 runs to 15 residues. The V and J ends lost 1 base and 6 bases respectively, with 13 bases between them. Profiled with immunoSEQ multiplex PCR; TCRdb holds only in-frame clones, not every one. This sample yields some 130,000 clones, of which 89% are seen a single time; about 1.2% belongs to the top ten. Study conclusions and caveats: Cytomegalovirus status, reportedly, was diagnosed with high specificity and sensitivity by the classifier. One later analysis, an examination of the approximately 130 validation repertoires, found that first-cohort TCR clusters tended to co-occur in them.

This chain joins TRBV7-9 and TRBJ1-5; the D gene is possibly TRBD1 (5 bases). Sample: PBMCs. The source of this sequence is a woman under 30 in good health and CMV-seronegative. Here the CDR3 DNA reads TGTGCCAGCAGCTTAGGGGGGACTGTCGGTCAGCCCCAGCATTTT. Translation: CASSLGGTVGQPQHF.